One and the same sample provided the 11 T cell receptor beta chains below, sequenced in a study of blood T cells in healthy people across ages. With a J-beta primer mix and a sample-barcoded 5' primer, a second PCR ran 7 to 11 cycles. TCRdb recomputed calls from the 5' RACE reads with MiXCR, one row per CDR3 protein. The data show some 930,000 distinct CDR3 sequences, with almost 30% seen just once and around 9.6% held by the top ten. The same sample was also studied in work on T cells of mothers and their children.

Sample: blood. All receptors derive from a woman aged 40-49 years in good health.

This clonotype was seen a few times. The chain has TRBV20-1 and TRBJ1-6, with D maybe TRBD1 (5 bases). V was trimmed by 6 bases and J by 8 bases, leaving 20 bases between them. Looked up from germline, CDR1 is DFQATT and CDR2 is SNEGSKA (reference sequence). The CDR3 has 15 residues. The CDR3 loop reads CSAGRPGQLDSPLHF. CDR3 DNA sequence: TGCAGTGCCGGGAGGCCAGGGCAGCTCGATTCACCCCTCCACTTT.

The table lists this clonotype with a few counts. This may be a read error: a much more frequent sequence differs by one nucleotide. V and J are TRBV5-1 and TRBJ2-5; D is uncertain. The assigned J gene may be wrong: the sequence end matches TRBJ2-7 better. CDR1 SGHRS and CDR2 YFSETQ come from the germline V gene. The CDR3 has 11 amino acids. CDR3 protein: CASSPIHEQYF. DNA for the CDR3: TGCGCCAGCAGTCCCATCCACGAGCAGTACTTC.

This clonotype was observed once. The V call is TRBV9, the J call TRBJ1-1; D call uncertain. This CDR3 has 14 residues. The germline V gene encodes CDR1 SGDLS and CDR2 YYNGEE. The V and J ends lost 7 bases and 1 base respectively, with 14 bases between them. The CDR3 loop reads CASVGNLRNTEAFF. For the CDR3, the DNA is TGTGCCAGCGTCGGCAACCTCAGGAACACTGAAGCTTTCTTT.

This clonotype came up many times. The chain couples TRBV7-3 to TRBJ1-2; TRBD1 matches 8 bases. The CDR3 length is 13 residues. Per germline, CDR1 SGHTA and CDR2 FQGTGA. Unmatched junction bases numbered 6, after V lost 4 bases and J lost 8 bases. The CDR3 DNA follows: TGTGCCAGCAGCTACCAGACAGGGGACGGCTACACCTTC. It is translated as CASSYQTGDGYTF.

V is TRBV29-1 and J is TRBJ1-1; 11 bases are a match to TRBD1. The junction had 9 bases not matched to a gene; V was cut back by 7 bases and J by 5 bases. The CDR3 runs 14 residues. CDR1 is SQVTM and CDR2 is ANQGSEA in the germline V gene. CDR3 nucleotides: TGCAGCGCCGAACGAGGGACAGGGGGTACTGAAGCTTTCTTT. Its protein product is CSAERGTGGTEAFF.

This clonotype was recorded many times. The chain uses TRBV29-1 and TRBJ2-7, with D maybe TRBD1 (5 bases). The V end was cut by 7 bases, the J end by 0 bases, with 16 bases between. CDR1 SQVTM and CDR2 ANQGSEA come from the germline V gene. This CDR3 region has 14 residues. The CDR3 DNA reads TGCAGCGCCACGACAGCTATGAGCTCCTACGAGCAGTACTTC. It specifies CSATTAMSSYEQYF.

The chain couples TRBV7-3 to TRBJ2-1; 7 nucleotides align to TRBD2. The J call may be mistaken, given a closer DNA end match to TRBJ2-7. The CDR3 extends over 15 amino acids. CDR1 is SGHTA, CDR2 FQGTGA, per germline. CDR3 protein: CASSLTAGSYNEQYF. The CDR3 DNA sequence: TGTGCCAGCAGCTTAACAGCGGGGTCCTACAATGAGCAGTACTTC.

This clonotype was found a few times. The rearrangement links TRBV9 to TRBJ2-5, with D maybe TRBD2 (7 bases). Per the germline V gene, CDR1 is SGDLS and CDR2 is YYNGEE. V was cut by 4 bases and J by 1 base, with 17 bases left in between. CDR3 length: 16 residues. The CDR3 DNA reads as TGTGCCAGCAGCCCCGAGGGGGGGCTAGCCCAAGAGACCCAGTACTTC. It codes for CASSPEGGLAQETQYF.

This clonotype occurred a few times. CDR3: CATSDQGANQPQHF. CDR3 nucleotides: TGTGCCACCAGTGATCAGGGTGCGAATCAGCCCCAGCATTTT. V and J are TRBV24-1 and TRBJ1-5, with D maybe TRBD1 (5 bases). V was cut by 3 bases and J by 4 bases, with 9 bases left in between. CDR1 is KGHDR, CDR2 SFDVKD, per germline. This CDR3 region has 14 residues.

In regard to this clonotype: With a much larger clone just one base away, this may be a read error. The CDR3 DNA follows: TGCAGTGCCCCCGACTTACGGGACAGCGGTTACAATGAGCAGTACTTC. Its protein is CSAPDLRDSGYNEQYF. This chain uses TRBV20-1 with TRBJ2-7; 7 positions agree with TRBD1. The ends lost 6 bases at V and 7 bases at J; junction bases unmatched: 21. CDR1 is DFQATT, CDR2 SNEGSKA, per germline (reference sequence). The CDR3 has 16 residues.

In its sample, this clonotype was seen many times. The chain carries TRBV5-1 and TRBJ2-7; 9 bases agree with TRBD1. CDR3 length: 15 amino acids. Germline V lookup: CDR1 SGHRS, CDR2 YFSETQ. The trim removed 4 bases at V and 0 bases at J, leaving 5 bases unmatched. This chain's CDR3 is CASSAGQGPSYEQYF. CDR3 coding DNA: TGCGCCAGCAGCGCTGGACAGGGGCCCTCCTACGAGCAGTACTTC.